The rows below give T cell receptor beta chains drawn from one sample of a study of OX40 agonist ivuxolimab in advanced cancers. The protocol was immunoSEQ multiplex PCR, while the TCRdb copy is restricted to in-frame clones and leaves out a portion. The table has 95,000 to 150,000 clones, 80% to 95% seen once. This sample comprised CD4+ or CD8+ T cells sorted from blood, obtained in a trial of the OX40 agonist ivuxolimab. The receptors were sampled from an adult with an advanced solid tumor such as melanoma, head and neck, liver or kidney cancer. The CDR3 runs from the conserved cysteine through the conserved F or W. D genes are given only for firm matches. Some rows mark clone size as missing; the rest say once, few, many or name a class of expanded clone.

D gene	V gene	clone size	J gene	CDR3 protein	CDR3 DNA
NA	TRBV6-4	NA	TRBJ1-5	CASSPEGNQPQHF	TGTGCCAGCAGTCCAGAAGGGAATCAGCCCCAGCATTTT
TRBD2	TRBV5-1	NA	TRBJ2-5	CASSSPGLNPLYQETQYF	TGCGCCAGCAGCTCCCCGGGACTAAACCCACTTTACCAAGAGACCCAGTACTTC
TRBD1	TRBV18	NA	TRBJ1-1	CASSPRKGAETEAFF	TGTGCCAGCTCACCACGGAAGGGGGCGGAAACTGAAGCTTTCTTT
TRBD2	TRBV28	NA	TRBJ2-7	CASSSGLAGGIILIAYEQYF	TGTGCCAGCAGCTCCGGACTAGCGGGAGGGATTATACTGATTGCCTACGAGCAGTACTTC
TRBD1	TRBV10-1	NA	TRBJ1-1	CASSEAPGQGEEDGLSPNTEAFF	TGCGCCAGCAGTGAGGCCCCGGGACAGGGTGAAGAGGACGGGTTGAGTCCGAACACTGAAGCTTTCTTT
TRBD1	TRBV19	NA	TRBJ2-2	CASSIGPGGTGELFF	TGTGCCAGTAGTATAGGGCCAGGGGGAACCGGGGAGCTGTTTTTT
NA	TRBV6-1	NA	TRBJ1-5	CASSVAGNQPQHF	TGTGCCAGCTCCGTCGCGGGCAATCAGCCCCAGCATTTT
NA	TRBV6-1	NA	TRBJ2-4	CASRSGLAKNIQYF	TGTGCCAGCAGGTCGGGGCTAGCCAAAAACATTCAGTACTTC
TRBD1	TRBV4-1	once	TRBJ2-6	CASSNHPGQGASWANVLTF	TGCGCCAGCAGCAACCACCCGGGACAGGGGGCGTCTTGGGCCAACGTCCTGACTTTC
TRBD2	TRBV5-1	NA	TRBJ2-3	CASRPLAGGGDTQYF	TGCGCCAGCAGACCACTAGCGGGAGGGGGAGATACGCAGTATTTT
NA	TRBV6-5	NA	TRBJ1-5	CASRTSDQPQHF	TGTGCCAGCAGAACCTCGGATCAGCCCCAGCATTTT
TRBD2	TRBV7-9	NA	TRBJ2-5	CASSLGAGGPSGETQYF	TGTGCCAGCAGCTTAGGAGCGGGAGGGCCCTCGGGGGAGACCCAGTACTTC
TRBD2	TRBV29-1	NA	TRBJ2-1	CSVLPSGADNEQFF	TGCAGCGTACTTCCTAGCGGGGCCGACAATGAGCAGTTCTTC
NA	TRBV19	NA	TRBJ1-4	CASARDLDEKLFF	TGTGCCAGTGCCCGGGACTTGGATGAAAAACTGTTTTTT
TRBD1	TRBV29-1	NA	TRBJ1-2	CSVDRTGGRGGYTF	TGCAGCGTTGACCGGACAGGGGGCAGGGGTGGCTACACCTTC
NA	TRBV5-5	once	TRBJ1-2	CASSLGDSHGYTF	TGTGCCAGCAGCTTGGGAGACAGTCATGGCTACACCTTC
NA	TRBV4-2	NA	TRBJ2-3	CASSQGGHSGYTDTQYF	TGTGCCAGCAGCCAAGGGGGGCATAGCGGCTACACAGATACGCAGTATTTT
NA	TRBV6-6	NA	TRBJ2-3	CASSSQDWGTDTQYF	TGTGCCAGCAGTTCACAGGACTGGGGCACAGATACGCAGTATTTT
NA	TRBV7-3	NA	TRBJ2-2	CASSLPDTGELFF	TGTGCCAGCAGCCTCCCGGATACCGGGGAGCTGTTTTTT